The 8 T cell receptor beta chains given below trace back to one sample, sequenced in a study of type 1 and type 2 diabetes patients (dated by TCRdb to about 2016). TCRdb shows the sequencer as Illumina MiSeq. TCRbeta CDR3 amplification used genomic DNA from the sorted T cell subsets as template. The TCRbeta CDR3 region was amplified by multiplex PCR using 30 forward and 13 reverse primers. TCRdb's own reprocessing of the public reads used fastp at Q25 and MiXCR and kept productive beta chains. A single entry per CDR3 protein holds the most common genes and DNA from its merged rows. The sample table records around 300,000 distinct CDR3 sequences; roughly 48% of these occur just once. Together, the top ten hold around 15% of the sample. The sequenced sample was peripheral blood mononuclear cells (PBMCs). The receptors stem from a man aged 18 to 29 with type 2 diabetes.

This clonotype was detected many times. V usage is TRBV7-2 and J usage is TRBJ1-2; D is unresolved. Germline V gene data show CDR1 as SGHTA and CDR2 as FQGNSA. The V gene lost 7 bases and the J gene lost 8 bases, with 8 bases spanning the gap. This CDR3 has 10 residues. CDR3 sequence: CASTVLGYTF. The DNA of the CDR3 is TGTGCCAGCACCGTTCTAGGCTACACCTTC. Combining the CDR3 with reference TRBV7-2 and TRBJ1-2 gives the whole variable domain GAGVSQSPSNKVTEKGKDVELRCDPISGHTALYWYRQSLGQGLEFLIYFQGNSAPDKSGLPSDRFSAERTGGSVSTLTIQRTQQEDSAVYLCASTVLGYTFGSGTRLTVV.

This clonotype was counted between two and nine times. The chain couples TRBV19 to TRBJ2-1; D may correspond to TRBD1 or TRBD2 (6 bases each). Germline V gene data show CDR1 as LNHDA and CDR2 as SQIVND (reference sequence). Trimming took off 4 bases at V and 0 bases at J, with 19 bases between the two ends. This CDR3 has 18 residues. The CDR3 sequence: CASSTVGRRGVSYNEQFF. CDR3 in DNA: TGTGCCAGTAGTACAGTAGGACGGAGGGGGGTCTCCTACAATGAGCAGTTCTTC. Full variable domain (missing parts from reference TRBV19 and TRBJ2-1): DGGITQSPKYLFRKEGQNVTLSCEQNLNHDAMYWYRQDPGQGLRLIYYSQIVNDFQKGDIAEGYSVSREKKESFPLTVTSAQKNPTAFYLCASSTVGRRGVSYNEQFFGPGTRLTVL.

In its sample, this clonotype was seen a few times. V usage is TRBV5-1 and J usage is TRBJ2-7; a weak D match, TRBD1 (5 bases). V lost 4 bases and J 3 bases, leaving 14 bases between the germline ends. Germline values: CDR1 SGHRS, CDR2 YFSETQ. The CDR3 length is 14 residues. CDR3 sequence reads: CASSPSPTDYEQYF. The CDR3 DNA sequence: TGCGCCAGCAGCCCTTCACCGACAGACTACGAGCAGTACTTC.

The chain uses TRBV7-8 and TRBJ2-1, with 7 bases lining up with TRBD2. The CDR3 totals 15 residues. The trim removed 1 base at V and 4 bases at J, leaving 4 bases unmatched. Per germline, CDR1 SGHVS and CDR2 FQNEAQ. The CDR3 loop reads CASSLDPSGYNEQFF. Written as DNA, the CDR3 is TGTGCCAGCAGCTTAGACCCTAGCGGATACAATGAGCAGTTCTTC.

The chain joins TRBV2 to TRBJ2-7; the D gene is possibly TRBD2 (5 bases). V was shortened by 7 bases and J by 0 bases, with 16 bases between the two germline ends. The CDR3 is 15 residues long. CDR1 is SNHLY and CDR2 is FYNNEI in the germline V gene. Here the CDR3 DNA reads TGTGCCAGCACCCCGGTGTTGGGGAGCTCCTACGAGCAGTACTTC. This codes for CASTPVLGSSYEQYF.

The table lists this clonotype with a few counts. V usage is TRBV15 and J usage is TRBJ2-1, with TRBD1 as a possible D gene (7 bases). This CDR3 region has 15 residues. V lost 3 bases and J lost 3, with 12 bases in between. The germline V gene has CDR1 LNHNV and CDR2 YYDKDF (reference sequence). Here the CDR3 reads CATSSSGGYYNEQFF. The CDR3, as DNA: TGTGCCACCAGCAGTTCAGGGGGGTACTACAATGAGCAGTTCTTC.

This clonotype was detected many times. CDR3 loop: CASSPTGEGYEQYF. The CDR3 bases are TGTGCCAGCAGCCCCACAGGGGAGGGGTACGAGCAGTACTTC. This sequence joins TRBV7-3 and TRBJ2-7; tentatively, D is TRBD1 or TRBD2 (7 bases each). Per germline, CDR1 SGHTA and CDR2 FQGTGA. Trimming removed 5 bases from V and 4 bases from J, with 15 bases in between. CDR3 length equals 14 residues.

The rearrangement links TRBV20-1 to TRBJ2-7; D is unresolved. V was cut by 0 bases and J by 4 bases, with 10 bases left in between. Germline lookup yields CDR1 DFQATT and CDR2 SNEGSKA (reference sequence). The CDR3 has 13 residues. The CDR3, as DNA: TGCAGTGCTAGAGATCCCTCGGAATACGAGCAGTACTTC. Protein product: CSARDPSEYEQYF.